Below are 17 T cell receptor beta chains sequenced from a single sample in a study of early T cells in non-severe SARS-CoV-2 infection. TCRdb itself ran the 5' RACE reads through MiXCR, one entry per CDR3 protein. The table includes around 100,000 distinct CDR3 sequences, 10% to 15% detected once. The sequencing input was whole blood. These receptors were obtained from an adult who was a healthcare worker with PCR-confirmed SARS-CoV-2 infection or an uninfected control (not recorded which).

J is TRBJ1-1 and V is TRBV7-9, with TRBD1 matching 9 bases. Germline values: CDR1 SEHNR, CDR2 FQNEAQ (reference sequence). The CDR3 is 14 amino acids. V trimming: 4 bases; J trimming: 6 bases; junction bases outside the gene matches: 6. As DNA, the CDR3 is TGTGCCAGCAGCTCTCCGGGACAGGGCCCTGAAGCTTTCTTT. This sequence encodes CASSSPGQGPEAFF.

The chain employs TRBV19 and TRBJ1-5, with 8 bases matching TRBD1. The CDR3 totals 13 residues. Germline CDR1 and CDR2: LNHDA and SQIVND (reference sequence). With 9 bases clipped from V and 4 bases from J, the junction kept 5 bases outside the gene matches. CDR3 loop: CASRGTGNQPQHF. In nucleotides, the CDR3 is TGTGCCAGCCGGGGGACAGGAAATCAGCCCCAGCATTTT.

The V and J genes are TRBV6-6 and TRBJ1-5; 7 nucleotides align to TRBD1. The CDR3 has 13 amino acids. From germline, CDR1 is MNHNY and CDR2 SVGAGI (reference sequence). J lost 6 bases, V lost 5 bases, and 4 bases had no gene match. In DNA, the CDR3 is TGTGCCAGCAGTGAGGGGGCACGTCAGCCCCAGCATTTT. Its protein product is CASSEGARQPQHF.

This clonotype was detected many times. The chain links TRBV28 to TRBJ1-1; tentatively, D is TRBD1 (6 bases). Per the germline V gene, CDR1 is MDHEN and CDR2 is SYDVKM. Trimming cost V 7 bases and J 11 bases, with 17 bases left between them. The CDR3 is 12 residues long. CDR3 sequence (DNA): TGTGCCAGCACCCCTGGTGTGGGGGCGGCTTTCTTT. Its protein is CASTPGVGAAFF.

This clonotype was recorded at least ten times. This chain joins TRBV7-9 and TRBJ2-7; TRBD1 aligns across 9 bases. The CDR3 totals 15 residues. The germline CDR1 and CDR2 sequences are SEHNR and FQNEAQ (reference sequence). Trimming at V came to 3 bases and at J to 5 bases, leaving 8 bases not matched to a gene. The CDR3 DNA reads TGTGCCAGCAGCTTCGTCGGGACAGGGTATAACGAGCAGTACTTC. Its translation is CASSFVGTGYNEQYF.

This clonotype was picked up one time. A single base separates this from a much larger clone, so it may be a read error. V and J are TRBV28 and TRBJ2-2; D is possibly TRBD1 (5 bases). This CDR3 has 11 residues. With 7 bases removed from V and 6 bases from J, the gap between germline ends came to 6 bases. Germline V CDR1 and CDR2: MDHEN, SYDVKM. This chain's CDR3 is CASTGPGELFF. CDR3 DNA sequence: TGTGCCAGCACAGGGCCCGGGGAGCTGTTTTTT.

As regards this clonotype: The junction and the germline gene differ at one end; a read error may be behind it. The CDR3 loop reads CAKVDERFF. The CDR3 DNA sequence: TGTGCCAAGGTAGATGAGCGGTTCTTC. This rearrangement joins TRBV27 to TRBJ2-1; no reliable D call. The germline V gene encodes CDR1 MNHEY and CDR2 SMNVEV (reference sequence). The length of the CDR3 is 9 residues.

This rearrangement joins TRBV6-5 to TRBJ2-1, with 10 bases that match TRBD2. Germline CDR1 MNHEY, CDR2 SVGAGI. Trimming removed 3 bases from V and 6 bases from J; junction bases left unmatched: 11. CDR3 length equals 17 residues. In nucleotides, the CDR3 is TGTGCCAGCAGTTATCGAGGGGCAGCGGGAGGGCCCAATGAGCAGTTCTTC. Translating gives CASSYRGAAGGPNEQFF.

V and J are TRBV2 and TRBJ2-7; tentatively, D is TRBD2 (6 bases). The V and J ends lost 2 bases and 5 bases respectively, with 10 bases between them. The CDR3 has 13 amino acids. Germline assignment: CDR1 SNHLY and CDR2 FYNNEI. CDR3 nucleotides: TGTGCCAGCAGTGAAACTTGGGGGGACGAGCAGTACTTC. Amino acid sequence: CASSETWGDEQYF. The full variable domain, rest sourced from reference TRBV2 and TRBJ2-7, is EPEVTQTPSHQVTQMGQEVILRCVPISNHLYFYWYRQILGQKVEFLVSFYNNEISEKSEIFDDQFSVERPDGSNFTLKIRSTKLEDSAMYFCASSETWGDEQYFGPGTRLTVT.

The chain joins TRBV7-9 to TRBJ1-1; the D gene is possibly TRBD1 (5 bases). The CDR3 extends over 17 amino acids. Germline values: CDR1 SEHNR, CDR2 FQNEAQ (reference sequence). V lost 2 bases to trimming and J lost 4 bases, with 20 bases between them. The CDR3 here is CASSLSSWGKSITEAFF. The CDR3 DNA sequence: TGTGCCAGCAGCTTAAGTTCATGGGGGAAATCGATCACTGAAGCTTTCTTT.

This chain joins TRBV10-2 and TRBJ2-5, with 10 bases identical to TRBD2. The CDR3 sequence is 17 residues long. After removal of 7 bases from V and 4 bases from J, the junction contained 15 bases not matched to a gene. The germline V gene encodes CDR1 WSHSY and CDR2 SAAADI. The CDR3 DNA follows: TGCGCCAGCATTGGGGGACGGGAGCGGGAGGGCCCAGAGACCCAGTACTTC. This encodes CASIGGREREGPETQYF.

Only a few counts were recorded for this clonotype. The junction shows a germline mismatch at one end, possibly a read error. The V and J genes are TRBV4-3 and TRBJ2-5; 7 positions agree with TRBD2. The CDR3 is 15 residues long. The germline V gene encodes CDR1 LGHNA and CDR2 YSLEER. Here the CDR3 DNA reads TGCGCCAGCAGCCGGGGTGCGGGAGAGAGGGAGACCCGGTACTTC. Translated: CASSRGAGERETRYF.

The V call is TRBV4-3, the J call TRBJ2-3, with D perhaps matching TRBD1 (6 bases). V lost 0 bases, J lost 1 base, and 11 bases lay in between. The CDR3 runs 16 residues. Germline V gene lookup returns CDR1 LGHNA and CDR2 YSLEER. Here the CDR3 reads CASSQDKGERTDTQYF. In DNA, the CDR3 is TGCGCCAGCAGCCAAGATAAGGGGGAGCGCACAGATACGCAGTATTTT.

At least ten counts were recorded for this clonotype. The chain recombines TRBV7-8 with TRBJ1-6, with no clear D. The V gene's germline CDR1 is SGHVS and CDR2 FQNEAQ. The V end was cut by 4 bases, the J end by 6 bases, with 1 base between. The CDR3 is 11 residues long. The CDR3 sequence: CASSSNSPLHF. CDR3 coding DNA: TGTGCCAGCAGCTCTAATTCACCCCTCCACTTT.

This clonotype was recorded at least ten times. The chain has TRBV14 and TRBJ2-7; D uncertain. In germline, CDR1 is SGHDN, CDR2 FVKESK. The CDR3 is made up of 15 amino acids. Trimming removed 4 bases at V and 0 bases at J, with 13 bases between. The CDR3 nucleotides are TGTGCCAGCAGCCCCCCGGGTGTGCCCTCCTACGAGCAGTACTTC. Translated, it gives CASSPPGVPSYEQYF.

There are a few counts of this clonotype. The chain carries TRBV7-9 and TRBJ1-3; no firm D call. Germline loops: CDR1 SEHNR, CDR2 FQNEAQ (reference sequence). This CDR3 has 13 residues. V was pared by 5 bases and J by 7 bases, with 12 bases between. CDR3 DNA sequence: TGTGCCAGCAGCCCAGCATTGGGGAACACCATATATTTT. The encoded protein is CASSPALGNTIYF. Full variable domain (outside the CDR3, taken from reference TRBV7-9 and TRBJ1-3): DTGVSQNPRHKITKRGQNVTFRCDPISEHNRLYWYRQTLGQGPEFLTYFQNEAQLEKSRLLSDRFSAERPKGSFSTLEIQRTEQGDSAMYLCASSPALGNTIYFGEGSWLTVV.

This clonotype was found a few times. V gene TRBV11-2 combines with J gene TRBJ2-7, with D possibly being TRBD1 (5 bases). The V end lost 1 base, the J end lost 3 bases, and 10 bases lay between the germline ends. This CDR3 has 14 amino acids. Germline V CDR1 and CDR2: SGHAT, FQNNGV. The CDR3 DNA reads as TGTGCCAGCAGCTTAGTTGGACATTTCTACGAGCAGTACTTC. As protein: CASSLVGHFYEQYF.